The 27 T cell receptor beta chains given below trace back to one sample, sequenced in a study of CD8 T cells in ankylosing spondylitis. The study's findings and limits: Typical of ankylosing spondylitis blood, it appeared, was a TCR beta motif of eight highly homologous variants.

What these receptors recognize is not known. Using its own MiXCR run on the 5' RACE reads, TCRdb lists one record per CDR3 protein. The table records around 770,000 distinct CDR3 sequences, roughly 20% of them present only once. Sequenced sample: blood, either unsorted or a sorted T cell fraction (not recorded which). These receptors all stem from a male donor with ankylosing spondylitis.

This clonotype appeared a few times. V is TRBV5-5 and J is TRBJ1-5; 8 bases line up with TRBD1. CDR1 is SGHKS, CDR2 YYEKEE, per germline (reference sequence). With V trimmed by 2 bases and J by 0 bases, 4 bases remained unmatched. The CDR3 has 16 amino acids. Written as DNA, the CDR3 is TGTGCCAGCAGCTTTGGGACAGGTGATAGCAATCAGCCCCAGCATTTT. This translates into CASSFGTGDSNQPQHF.

This chain uses TRBV27 with TRBJ2-2; 8 nucleotides align to TRBD2. The CDR3 covers 17 residues. CDR1 and CDR2 (germline): MNHEY, SMNVEV (reference sequence). V dropped 5 bases and J dropped 1; count of bases not matched to a gene: 9. The chain's CDR3 is CASSPPLAGGNTGELFF. CDR3 bases: TGTGCCAGCAGTCCCCCTCTCGCGGGGGGGAACACCGGGGAGCTGTTTTTT.

The CDR3 protein is CASSNRAGVTYEQYF. In nucleotides, the CDR3 is TGTGCCAGCAGCAACCGAGCGGGAGTTACCTACGAGCAGTACTTC. The chain combines TRBV21-1 with TRBJ2-7. TRBV21-1 is a documented pseudogene. The length of the CDR3 is 15 residues.

V and J are TRBV4-2 and TRBJ2-7; either TRBD1 or TRBD2 may supply D (5 bases each). The V gene lost 1 base and the J gene lost 2 bases, with 9 bases spanning the gap. This CDR3 is 14 amino acids long. CDR1 and CDR2 (germline): LGHNA, YNFKEQ. In nucleotides, the CDR3 is TGTGCCAGCAGCCAAGCCCGGGGCACCTACGAGCAGTACTTC. Encoded protein: CASSQARGTYEQYF.

The chain employs TRBV2 and TRBJ1-4; a possible D gene is TRBD1 (5 bases). Germline CDR1 and CDR2: SNHLY and FYNNEI. V was cut by 9 bases and J by 4 bases, with 15 bases left in between. CDR3 length: 14 residues. The CDR3 here is CARRDSDINEKLFF. In DNA, the CDR3 is TGTGCCAGAAGGGACTCTGACATTAATGAAAAACTGTTTTTT.

This clonotype appeared a few times. The CDR3 bases are TGTGCCAGCAGTTATTTAGCGGGAGAAGGTGAGCAGTTCTTC. Protein: CASSYLAGEGEQFF. The chain couples TRBV6-2 or TRBV6-3 to TRBJ2-1; 9 nucleotides agree with TRBD2. The germline V gene has CDR1 MNHEY and CDR2 SVGEGT. The CDR3 is 14 residues long. Trimming took 3 bases from V and 9 from J; bases not matched to a gene: 6.

The chain joins TRBV4-3 to TRBJ2-7; TRBD2 matches 9 bases. Germline loops: CDR1 LGHNA, CDR2 YSLEER. J lost 5 bases, V lost 0 bases, and 8 bases had no gene match. The CDR3 contains 16 residues. CDR3 DNA: TGCGCCAGCAGCCAAGATTGGCCTAGCGGGATCAACGAGCAGTACTTC. As protein: CASSQDWPSGINEQYF.

This clonotype appeared a few times. The chain links TRBV27 to TRBJ2-1; 7 nucleotides line up with TRBD1. Trimming removed 7 bases from V and 4 bases from J; junction bases left unmatched: 7. The germline V gene has CDR1 MNHEY and CDR2 SMNVEV (reference sequence). The CDR3 has 14 amino acids. The CDR3, as DNA: TGTGCCAGCACCTCTCGACAGGGTTACAATGAGCAGTTCTTC. Translating it yields CASTSRQGYNEQFF.

The V and J genes are TRBV30 and TRBJ2-2; 15 bases align to TRBD2. Germline V gives CDR1 GTSNPN, CDR2 SVGIG (reference sequence). Unmatched junction bases numbered 10, after V lost 8 bases and J lost 6 bases. This CDR3 comprises 16 residues. CDR3 region: CAGPRTSGGAAGELFF. The DNA for the CDR3 is TGTGCCGGACCCCGGACTAGCGGGGGGGCCGCCGGGGAGCTGTTTTTT.

The chain employs TRBV7-8 and TRBJ1-4; no clear D. The CDR3 has 15 residues. The V end was cut by 5 bases, the J end by 0 bases, with 10 bases between. Germline V gene data show CDR1 as SGHVS and CDR2 as FQNEAQ. In nucleotides, the CDR3 is TGTGCCAGCAGCCTCCGCTTTACAACTAATGAAAAACTGTTTTTT. This gives the protein CASSLRFTTNEKLFF. Full variable domain (outside the CDR3, taken from reference TRBV7-8 and TRBJ1-4): GAGVSQSPRYKVAKRGQDVALRCDPISGHVSLFWYQQALGQGPEFLTYFQNEAQLDKSGLPSDRFFAERPEGSVSTLKIQRTQQEDSAVYLCASSLRFTTNEKLFFGSGTQLSVL.

This clonotype was seen a handful of times. This chain links TRBV10-3 with TRBJ1-6; 8 bases map to TRBD1. V was clipped by 6 bases and J by 7 bases; unmatched bases: 2. This CDR3 is built from 13 residues. Germline CDR1 ENHRY, CDR2 SYGVKD. The CDR3: CAIRQGENSPLHF. CDR3 nucleotides: TGTGCCATCAGACAGGGGGAAAATTCACCCCTCCACTTT.

This clonotype was seen a handful of times. The chain is built from TRBV5-1 and TRBJ2-1; D call uncertain. Trimming stripped 2 bases from V and 6 bases from J, with 6 bases between. This CDR3 contains 12 residues. Germline loops: CDR1 SGHRS, CDR2 YFSETQ. CDR3 nucleotides: TGCGCCAGCAGCTTACAGATCAATGAGCAGTTCTTC. Its translation: CASSLQINEQFF.

There are many counts of this clonotype. The chain couples TRBV25-1 to TRBJ2-3, with TRBD2 matching over 10 bases. The CDR3 has 20 amino acids. The germline gives CDR1 MGHDK, CDR2 SYGVNS. J lost 2 bases, V lost 1 base, and 15 bases had no gene match. CDR3 in amino acids: CASSESVRAGGPDITDTQYF. DNA for the CDR3: TGTGCCAGCAGTGAATCGGTGCGAGCGGGAGGGCCGGATATCACAGATACGCAGTATTTT.

The chain joins TRBV20-1 to TRBJ1-1, with D perhaps TRBD1 (6 bases). Germline V gene sequence: CDR1 DFQATT, CDR2 SNEGSKA (reference sequence). The CDR3 extends over 13 amino acids. V lost 7 bases and J lost 7, with 19 bases in between. The CDR3 here is CSGQKPGEGEAFF. In nucleotides, the CDR3 is TGCAGTGGACAAAAACCAGGGGAAGGTGAAGCTTTCTTT.

The chain joins TRBV10-3 to TRBJ2-3; D call uncertain. Deletions cut 6 bases from V and 6 bases from J, with 19 bases between. CDR1 and CDR2 (germline): ENHRY, SYGVKD. CDR3 length equals 15 residues. The CDR3 bases are TGTGCCATCAGAGGGATCGGAATTACCGGGGATACGCAGTATTTT. It translates to CAIRGIGITGDTQYF.

This sequence joins TRBV12-3 or TRBV12-4 and TRBJ1-2; possibly TRBD1 for D (6 bases). The CDR3 is made up of 14 amino acids. V was trimmed by 5 bases and J by 0 bases, leaving 10 bases between them. Here the CDR3 reads CASSDRIANYGYTF. CDR3 coding DNA: TGTGCCAGCAGTGACAGGATAGCTAACTATGGCTACACCTTC.

The chain combines TRBV5-4 with TRBJ2-3, with 11 positions matching TRBD1. The length of the CDR3 is 16 residues. Germline V gene lookup returns CDR1 SGHNT and CDR2 YYREEE (reference sequence). V lost 5 bases and J lost 5; bases outside the gene matches: 10. The CDR3 is CASSIPDRGQKDTQYF. For the CDR3, the DNA is TGTGCCAGCAGTATCCCGGACAGGGGGCAGAAAGATACGCAGTATTTT.

The CDR3 region is CASSTDRGGDGYTF. The CDR3, as DNA: TGTGCCAGCAGTACAGACAGGGGAGGGGATGGCTACACCTTC. The rearrangement uses TRBV27 and TRBJ1-2, with 8 nucleotides matching TRBD1. The CDR3 consists of 14 residues. Germline V gene sequence: CDR1 MNHEY, CDR2 SMNVEV (reference sequence). J was trimmed by 6 bases and V by 5 bases; bases with no gene match: 8.

The table lists this clonotype with a few counts. The chain links TRBV5-6 to TRBJ1-2; 9 nucleotides match TRBD1. Germline loops: CDR1 SGHDT, CDR2 YYEEEE. This CDR3 is 12 amino acids long. V lost 2 bases to trimming and J lost 13 bases; unmatched junction nucleotides: 6. DNA for the CDR3: TGTGCCAGCAGCTTACAGGGGGCTACAGGCACCTTC. Its protein is CASSLQGATGTF.

This clonotype was seen more than once but under ten times. The chain recombines TRBV12-3 or TRBV12-4 with TRBJ1-1; TRBD1 aligns across 9 bases. J was trimmed by 7 bases and V by 6 bases; bases with no gene match: 6. The CDR3 contains 13 residues. As DNA, the CDR3 is TGTGCCAGCAGGGGGACAGGGATCCGTGAAGCTTTCTTT. Its protein product is CASRGTGIREAFF.

The J gene is TRBJ2-1, the V gene TRBV9; D gene uncertain. V was clipped by 3 bases and J by 0 bases, with 7 bases between them. Germline CDR1 is SGDLS and CDR2 is YYNGEE. CDR3 length: 14 residues. The CDR3 spells CASSAWGSYNEQFF. CDR3 bases: TGTGCCAGCAGCGCCTGGGGCTCCTACAATGAGCAGTTCTTC.

This clonotype has just a few counts. The V call is TRBV5-1, the J call TRBJ2-7, with D perhaps matching TRBD1 or TRBD2 (6 bases each). The germline CDR1 and CDR2 sequences are SGHRS and YFSETQ. The CDR3 sequence is 14 residues long. Trimming cost V 1 base and J 5 bases, with 13 bases left between them. The CDR3 here is CASSLLYREDEQYF. CDR3 coding DNA: TGCGCCAGCAGCTTGCTTTACAGGGAGGACGAGCAGTACTTC.

The count of this clonotype is one. The chain combines TRBV28 with TRBJ1-5, with D possibly being TRBD1 (5 bases). This CDR3 contains 14 residues. Germline V CDR1 and CDR2: MDHEN, SYDVKM. V lost 8 bases and J lost 3, with 14 bases in between. The CDR3 spells CASYRAGNNQPQHF. The DNA for the CDR3 is TGTGCCAGCTACCGAGCAGGGAACAATCAGCCCCAGCATTTT.

There are many counts of this clonotype. This chain connects TRBV15 to TRBJ2-5; D is undetermined. Germline values: CDR1 LNHNV, CDR2 YYDKDF (reference sequence). V was pared by 1 base and J by 1 base, with 10 bases between. This CDR3 region has 15 residues. CDR3 in amino acids: CATSRAPLLQETQYF. CDR3 sequence (DNA): TGTGCCACCAGCAGAGCCCCGTTACTCCAAGAGACCCAGTACTTC.

This clonotype has more than one count but fewer than ten. The genes are TRBV3-1 and TRBJ1-2; TRBD1 matches 7 bases. The CDR3 totals 16 residues. The trim removed 3 bases at V and 3 bases at J, leaving 10 bases unmatched. Germline CDR1 LGHDT, CDR2 YNNKEL (reference sequence). The CDR3 protein is CASSHLMEGAYYGYTF. CDR3 in DNA: TGTGCCAGCAGCCACCTCATGGAGGGGGCTTACTATGGCTACACCTTC.

The J gene is TRBJ2-1, the V gene TRBV15; D possibly matches TRBD1 or TRBD2 (9 bases each). Between the trimmed V and J ends, which lost 4 bases and 2 bases, there was a span of 24 bases. Germline CDR1 and CDR2: LNHNV and YYDKDF (reference sequence). The length of the CDR3 is 19 residues. The CDR3 nucleotides are TGTGCCACCAGCATATACAGGGGGCGGCTAGCGGGGACCTACAATGAGCAGTTCTTC. Translated, it gives CATSIYRGRLAGTYNEQFF.

This chain connects TRBV29-1 to TRBJ2-5; D unclear. This CDR3 is built from 10 residues. CDR1 SQVTM and CDR2 ANQGSEA come from the germline V gene. The germline V and J ends were trimmed by 4 bases and 4 bases, with 4 bases remaining between them. CDR3 loop: CSVAIETQYF. The CDR3 nucleotides read TGCAGCGTTGCAATAGAGACCCAGTACTTC.